Listed here are 23 T cell receptor beta chains from one sample, sequenced in a study of blood T cell repertoires in COVID-19. Data came from immunoSEQ multiplex PCR; TCRdb stores just in-frame clones and leaves some out. The repertoire holds fewer than 95,000 clones, with almost 90% as singletons. The sequencing sample was made of peripheral blood. Receptors originate from a woman older than 75 with acute or convalescent COVID-19.

The chain recombines TRBV11-2 with TRBJ2-3; 12 bases agree with TRBD2. The J segment lost 2 bases and the V segment lost 6 bases, leaving 9 bases of the junction unmatched. Germline V gene lookup returns CDR1 SGHAT and CDR2 FQNNGV. The length of the CDR3 is 17 residues. The CDR3 loop reads CASRGELAGGVTDTQYF. Written as DNA, the CDR3 is TGTGCCAGCAGGGGGGAGCTAGCGGGAGGGGTCACAGATACGCAGTATTTT.

The CDR3 sequence is CASRKTDYNEQFF. The CDR3 DNA is TGTGCCAGCAGGAAGACTGACTACAATGAGCAGTTCTTC. The gene calls are TRBV27 and TRBJ2-1; D is undetermined. Germline CDR1 is MNHEY and CDR2 is SMNVEV (reference sequence). The CDR3 runs 13 residues. V lost 6 bases and J 3 bases, leaving 9 bases between the germline ends.

J is TRBJ2-2 and V is TRBV21-1; the table's D call TRBD1 went unverified against the DNA. TRBV21-1 is a listed pseudogene. The CDR3 totals 15 residues. CDR3 region: CASSKADRGTGELFF. The CDR3 DNA is TGTGCCAGCAGCAAAGCCGACAGGGGCACCGGGGAGCTGTTTTTT.

The rearrangement uses TRBV14 and TRBJ2-7; 7 bases are shared with TRBD2. J lost 0 bases, V lost 4 bases, and 6 bases had no gene match. Germline values: CDR1 SGHDN, CDR2 FVKESK. The CDR3 has 15 amino acids. The CDR3 sequence is CASSLSGDYSYEQYF. CDR3 coding DNA: TGTGCCAGCAGCCTTTCGGGGGACTACTCCTACGAGCAGTACTTC.

This chain links TRBV4-1 with TRBJ2-2; 9 bases fit TRBD1. The germline CDR1 and CDR2 sequences are MGHRA and YSYEKL. The CDR3 runs 18 residues. With V trimmed by 3 bases and J by 3 bases, 11 bases remained unmatched. The CDR3 nucleotides read TGCGCCAGCAGCCAGCCGGGACAGGGTTCTTCGGACACCGGGGAGCTGTTTTTT. Protein: CASSQPGQGSSDTGELFF.

The J gene is TRBJ2-3, the V gene TRBV5-1, with 12 bases identical to TRBD1. The CDR3 runs to 18 residues. Germline V gives CDR1 SGHRS, CDR2 YFSETQ. The ends lost 3 bases at V and 2 bases at J; junction bases unmatched: 10. The chain's CDR3 is CASSSGQGAYQPTDTQYF. Here the CDR3 DNA reads TGCGCCAGCAGCTCGGGACAGGGGGCGTACCAGCCCACAGATACGCAGTATTTT.

The V gene is TRBV18, the J gene TRBJ2-1; TRBD2 aligns across 10 bases. Germline assignment: CDR1 KGHSH and CDR2 LQKENI. CDR3 length: 18 residues. Trimming at V came to 6 bases and at J to 0 bases, leaving 11 bases not matched to a gene. The CDR3 is CASSPRTSGALSYNEQFF. The CDR3 region has the DNA TGTGCCAGCTCCCCGAGAACTAGCGGGGCCCTCTCCTACAATGAGCAGTTCTTC.

The chain is built from TRBV6-5 and TRBJ2-3; 7 nucleotides match TRBD1. The ends lost 10 bases at V and 2 bases at J; junction bases unmatched: 3. The CDR3 is 12 amino acids. Germline V gives CDR1 MNHEY, CDR2 SVGAGI. CDR3: CATGQDTDTQYF. In DNA, the CDR3 is TGTGCCACCGGACAGGACACAGATACGCAGTATTTT.

The chain uses TRBV24-1 and TRBJ2-1; D unclear. Germline values: CDR1 KGHDR, CDR2 SFDVKD. This CDR3 has 13 amino acids. V was trimmed by 1 base and J by 5 bases, leaving 5 bases between them. The CDR3 sequence: CATSDFQDNEQFF. In DNA, the CDR3 is TGTGCCACCAGTGATTTCCAGGACAATGAGCAGTTCTTC.

The rearrangement joins TRBV5-1 to TRBJ2-1, with 11 bases that match TRBD2. The CDR3 sequence is 14 residues long. Trimming at V came to 4 bases and at J to 5 bases, leaving 2 bases not matched to a gene. Germline CDR1 is SGHRS and CDR2 is YFSETQ. CDR3 sequence (DNA): TGCGCCAGCAGCCTTAGCGGGGGGGACAATGAGCAGTTCTTC. It encodes CASSLSGGDNEQFF. Full variable domain (outside the CDR3, taken from reference TRBV5-1 and TRBJ2-1): KAGVTQTPRYLIKTRGQQVTLSCSPISGHRSVSWYQQTPGQGLQFLFEYFSETQRNKGNFPGRFSGRQFSNSRSEMNVSTLELGDSALYLCASSLSGGDNEQFFGPGTRLTVL.

V gene TRBV12-5 combines with J gene TRBJ1-2; weak D call: TRBD1 (6 bases). Trimming took 1 base from V and 8 from J, leaving 17 bases between them. Per the germline V gene, CDR1 is LGHNT and CDR2 is FRNRAP. This CDR3 has 15 residues. The CDR3 sequence is CASGLGIAGVEGYTF. Written as DNA, the CDR3 is TGTGCTAGTGGTTTGGGGATTGCAGGGGTGGAAGGCTACACCTTC. Filled out from reference TRBV12-5 and TRBJ1-2, the complete variable domain reads DARVTQTPRHKVTEMGQEVTMRCQPILGHNTVFWYRQTMMQGLELLAYFRNRAPLDDSGMPKDRFSAEMPDATLATLKIQPSEPRDSAVYFCASGLGIAGVEGYTFGSGTRLTVV.

The chain recombines TRBV15 with TRBJ2-2, with 9 bases that match TRBD2. Germline V gene data show CDR1 as LNHNV and CDR2 as YYDKDF (reference sequence). The CDR3 length is 16 residues. The ends lost 0 bases at V and 4 bases at J; junction bases unmatched: 3. The CDR3 region is CATSRERGGATGELFF. Written as DNA, the CDR3 is TGTGCCACCAGCAGAGAACGCGGGGGGGCCACCGGGGAGCTGTTTTTT.

This clone showed up just a few times. This chain uses TRBV30 with TRBJ2-5; no firm D call. Per germline, CDR1 GTSNPN and CDR2 SVGIG (reference sequence). The V end lost 0 bases, the J end lost 4 bases, and 12 bases lay between the germline ends. The CDR3 runs 14 residues. The CDR3 loop reads CAWSVLNGGETQYF. Here the CDR3 DNA reads TGTGCCTGGAGTGTACTGAATGGTGGAGAGACCCAGTACTTC.

This rearrangement joins TRBV19 to TRBJ1-2; no clear D. This CDR3 is 15 amino acids long. The V and J ends lost 3 bases and 8 bases respectively, with 19 bases between them. The germline V gene encodes CDR1 LNHDA and CDR2 SQIVND (reference sequence). The CDR3, as DNA: TGTGCCAGTAGTATGCCCGGACTCCAAAATCGGGGCTACACCTTC. Protein: CASSMPGLQNRGYTF. Full variable domain (outside the CDR3, taken from reference TRBV19 and TRBJ1-2): DGGITQSPKYLFRKEGQNVTLSCEQNLNHDAMYWYRQDPGQGLRLIYYSQIVNDFQKGDIAEGYSVSREKKESFPLTVTSAQKNPTAFYLCASSMPGLQNRGYTFGSGTRLTVV.

CDR3 sequence: CASKRLAGISGANVLTF. Here the CDR3 DNA reads TGTGCCAGTAAAAGACTAGCGGGGATCTCTGGGGCCAACGTCCTGACTTTC. This chain uses TRBV19 with TRBJ2-6; 11 bases are shared with TRBD2. Trimming at V came to 7 bases and at J to 0 bases, leaving 5 bases not matched to a gene. The CDR3 runs to 17 residues. Germline loops: CDR1 LNHDA, CDR2 SQIVND (reference sequence).

The V call is TRBV6-5, the J call TRBJ1-4; 9 bases fit TRBD1. The J segment lost 10 bases and the V segment lost 5 bases, leaving 5 bases of the junction unmatched. The CDR3 covers 13 residues. Germline CDR1 is MNHEY and CDR2 is SVGAGI. CDR3 in amino acids: CASSKEDRGKLFF. The CDR3 nucleotides are TGTGCCAGCAGTAAGGAGGACAGGGGAAAACTGTTTTTT.

V and J are TRBV7-2 and TRBJ2-3, with TRBD2 matching over 8 bases. The CDR3 contains 14 residues. Germline CDR1 and CDR2: SGHTA and FQGNSA. V lost 6 bases to trimming and J lost 3 bases; unmatched junction nucleotides: 5. The DNA of the CDR3 is TGTGCCAGCAGTTTCGGGGGGGCAACAGATACGCAGTATTTT. This codes for CASSFGGATDTQYF.

V is TRBV3-1 (or the pseudogene TRBV3-2) and J is TRBJ2-7; 7 nucleotides agree with TRBD2. The length of the CDR3 is 14 residues. Germline assignment: CDR1 LGHDT and CDR2 YNNKEL (reference sequence). The trim removed 6 bases at V and 7 bases at J, leaving 12 bases unmatched. This chain's CDR3 is CASSLASGTGEQYF. CDR3 in DNA: TGTGCCAGCAGTTTAGCAAGCGGGACGGGGGAGCAGTACTTC.

This clone was detected a few times. The rearrangement links TRBV4-2 to TRBJ2-2; possibly TRBD1 for D (6 bases). The CDR3 runs 16 residues. Germline V gene sequence: CDR1 LGHNA, CDR2 YNFKEQ. V lost 0 bases to trimming and J lost 0 bases, with 8 bases between them. The CDR3 nucleotides read TGTGCCAGCAGCCAAGAATGGACAGCGAACACCGGGGAGCTGTTTTTT. Translated: CASSQEWTANTGELFF.

This sequence joins TRBV13 and TRBJ2-1; 12 bases map to TRBD2. The junction had 8 bases not matched to a gene; V was cut back by 5 bases and J by 6 bases. The germline gives CDR1 PRHDT, CDR2 FYEKMQ (reference sequence). The CDR3 consists of 16 residues. CDR3 bases: TGTGCCAGCAGCCCGCGTCTAGCGGGAGGGCCCAATGAGCAGTTCTTC. It translates to CASSPRLAGGPNEQFF.

The rearrangement uses TRBV2 and TRBJ1-2; possibly TRBD1 for D (6 bases). The CDR3 runs 13 residues. Trimming left V 8 bases short and J 7 bases short, with 17 bases between. The germline V gene has CDR1 SNHLY and CDR2 FYNNEI. The CDR3 sequence: CASDQQGPLGYTF. The CDR3 DNA is TGTGCCAGCGACCAACAGGGACCCCTTGGCTACACCTTC.

This chain connects TRBV5-5 to TRBJ1-5; D may be TRBD1 (5 bases). Trimming shortened V by 3 bases and J by 2 bases, and 9 bases separated the two germline ends. Germline CDR1 and CDR2: SGHKS and YYEKEE (reference sequence). The CDR3 runs to 14 residues. As DNA, the CDR3 is TGTGCCAGCAGCTCGGACATTCGCAATCAGCCCCAGCATTTT. It is translated as CASSSDIRNQPQHF.

The V call is TRBV2, the J call TRBJ2-7; 16 positions agree with TRBD2. Per germline, CDR1 SNHLY and CDR2 FYNNEI. J lost 2 bases, V lost 7 bases, and 5 bases had no gene match. The CDR3 has 16 amino acids. CDR3 DNA sequence: TGTGCCAGCACGGGGACTAGCGGGAGGGAAACCTACGAGCAGTACTTC. Protein: CASTGTSGRETYEQYF.